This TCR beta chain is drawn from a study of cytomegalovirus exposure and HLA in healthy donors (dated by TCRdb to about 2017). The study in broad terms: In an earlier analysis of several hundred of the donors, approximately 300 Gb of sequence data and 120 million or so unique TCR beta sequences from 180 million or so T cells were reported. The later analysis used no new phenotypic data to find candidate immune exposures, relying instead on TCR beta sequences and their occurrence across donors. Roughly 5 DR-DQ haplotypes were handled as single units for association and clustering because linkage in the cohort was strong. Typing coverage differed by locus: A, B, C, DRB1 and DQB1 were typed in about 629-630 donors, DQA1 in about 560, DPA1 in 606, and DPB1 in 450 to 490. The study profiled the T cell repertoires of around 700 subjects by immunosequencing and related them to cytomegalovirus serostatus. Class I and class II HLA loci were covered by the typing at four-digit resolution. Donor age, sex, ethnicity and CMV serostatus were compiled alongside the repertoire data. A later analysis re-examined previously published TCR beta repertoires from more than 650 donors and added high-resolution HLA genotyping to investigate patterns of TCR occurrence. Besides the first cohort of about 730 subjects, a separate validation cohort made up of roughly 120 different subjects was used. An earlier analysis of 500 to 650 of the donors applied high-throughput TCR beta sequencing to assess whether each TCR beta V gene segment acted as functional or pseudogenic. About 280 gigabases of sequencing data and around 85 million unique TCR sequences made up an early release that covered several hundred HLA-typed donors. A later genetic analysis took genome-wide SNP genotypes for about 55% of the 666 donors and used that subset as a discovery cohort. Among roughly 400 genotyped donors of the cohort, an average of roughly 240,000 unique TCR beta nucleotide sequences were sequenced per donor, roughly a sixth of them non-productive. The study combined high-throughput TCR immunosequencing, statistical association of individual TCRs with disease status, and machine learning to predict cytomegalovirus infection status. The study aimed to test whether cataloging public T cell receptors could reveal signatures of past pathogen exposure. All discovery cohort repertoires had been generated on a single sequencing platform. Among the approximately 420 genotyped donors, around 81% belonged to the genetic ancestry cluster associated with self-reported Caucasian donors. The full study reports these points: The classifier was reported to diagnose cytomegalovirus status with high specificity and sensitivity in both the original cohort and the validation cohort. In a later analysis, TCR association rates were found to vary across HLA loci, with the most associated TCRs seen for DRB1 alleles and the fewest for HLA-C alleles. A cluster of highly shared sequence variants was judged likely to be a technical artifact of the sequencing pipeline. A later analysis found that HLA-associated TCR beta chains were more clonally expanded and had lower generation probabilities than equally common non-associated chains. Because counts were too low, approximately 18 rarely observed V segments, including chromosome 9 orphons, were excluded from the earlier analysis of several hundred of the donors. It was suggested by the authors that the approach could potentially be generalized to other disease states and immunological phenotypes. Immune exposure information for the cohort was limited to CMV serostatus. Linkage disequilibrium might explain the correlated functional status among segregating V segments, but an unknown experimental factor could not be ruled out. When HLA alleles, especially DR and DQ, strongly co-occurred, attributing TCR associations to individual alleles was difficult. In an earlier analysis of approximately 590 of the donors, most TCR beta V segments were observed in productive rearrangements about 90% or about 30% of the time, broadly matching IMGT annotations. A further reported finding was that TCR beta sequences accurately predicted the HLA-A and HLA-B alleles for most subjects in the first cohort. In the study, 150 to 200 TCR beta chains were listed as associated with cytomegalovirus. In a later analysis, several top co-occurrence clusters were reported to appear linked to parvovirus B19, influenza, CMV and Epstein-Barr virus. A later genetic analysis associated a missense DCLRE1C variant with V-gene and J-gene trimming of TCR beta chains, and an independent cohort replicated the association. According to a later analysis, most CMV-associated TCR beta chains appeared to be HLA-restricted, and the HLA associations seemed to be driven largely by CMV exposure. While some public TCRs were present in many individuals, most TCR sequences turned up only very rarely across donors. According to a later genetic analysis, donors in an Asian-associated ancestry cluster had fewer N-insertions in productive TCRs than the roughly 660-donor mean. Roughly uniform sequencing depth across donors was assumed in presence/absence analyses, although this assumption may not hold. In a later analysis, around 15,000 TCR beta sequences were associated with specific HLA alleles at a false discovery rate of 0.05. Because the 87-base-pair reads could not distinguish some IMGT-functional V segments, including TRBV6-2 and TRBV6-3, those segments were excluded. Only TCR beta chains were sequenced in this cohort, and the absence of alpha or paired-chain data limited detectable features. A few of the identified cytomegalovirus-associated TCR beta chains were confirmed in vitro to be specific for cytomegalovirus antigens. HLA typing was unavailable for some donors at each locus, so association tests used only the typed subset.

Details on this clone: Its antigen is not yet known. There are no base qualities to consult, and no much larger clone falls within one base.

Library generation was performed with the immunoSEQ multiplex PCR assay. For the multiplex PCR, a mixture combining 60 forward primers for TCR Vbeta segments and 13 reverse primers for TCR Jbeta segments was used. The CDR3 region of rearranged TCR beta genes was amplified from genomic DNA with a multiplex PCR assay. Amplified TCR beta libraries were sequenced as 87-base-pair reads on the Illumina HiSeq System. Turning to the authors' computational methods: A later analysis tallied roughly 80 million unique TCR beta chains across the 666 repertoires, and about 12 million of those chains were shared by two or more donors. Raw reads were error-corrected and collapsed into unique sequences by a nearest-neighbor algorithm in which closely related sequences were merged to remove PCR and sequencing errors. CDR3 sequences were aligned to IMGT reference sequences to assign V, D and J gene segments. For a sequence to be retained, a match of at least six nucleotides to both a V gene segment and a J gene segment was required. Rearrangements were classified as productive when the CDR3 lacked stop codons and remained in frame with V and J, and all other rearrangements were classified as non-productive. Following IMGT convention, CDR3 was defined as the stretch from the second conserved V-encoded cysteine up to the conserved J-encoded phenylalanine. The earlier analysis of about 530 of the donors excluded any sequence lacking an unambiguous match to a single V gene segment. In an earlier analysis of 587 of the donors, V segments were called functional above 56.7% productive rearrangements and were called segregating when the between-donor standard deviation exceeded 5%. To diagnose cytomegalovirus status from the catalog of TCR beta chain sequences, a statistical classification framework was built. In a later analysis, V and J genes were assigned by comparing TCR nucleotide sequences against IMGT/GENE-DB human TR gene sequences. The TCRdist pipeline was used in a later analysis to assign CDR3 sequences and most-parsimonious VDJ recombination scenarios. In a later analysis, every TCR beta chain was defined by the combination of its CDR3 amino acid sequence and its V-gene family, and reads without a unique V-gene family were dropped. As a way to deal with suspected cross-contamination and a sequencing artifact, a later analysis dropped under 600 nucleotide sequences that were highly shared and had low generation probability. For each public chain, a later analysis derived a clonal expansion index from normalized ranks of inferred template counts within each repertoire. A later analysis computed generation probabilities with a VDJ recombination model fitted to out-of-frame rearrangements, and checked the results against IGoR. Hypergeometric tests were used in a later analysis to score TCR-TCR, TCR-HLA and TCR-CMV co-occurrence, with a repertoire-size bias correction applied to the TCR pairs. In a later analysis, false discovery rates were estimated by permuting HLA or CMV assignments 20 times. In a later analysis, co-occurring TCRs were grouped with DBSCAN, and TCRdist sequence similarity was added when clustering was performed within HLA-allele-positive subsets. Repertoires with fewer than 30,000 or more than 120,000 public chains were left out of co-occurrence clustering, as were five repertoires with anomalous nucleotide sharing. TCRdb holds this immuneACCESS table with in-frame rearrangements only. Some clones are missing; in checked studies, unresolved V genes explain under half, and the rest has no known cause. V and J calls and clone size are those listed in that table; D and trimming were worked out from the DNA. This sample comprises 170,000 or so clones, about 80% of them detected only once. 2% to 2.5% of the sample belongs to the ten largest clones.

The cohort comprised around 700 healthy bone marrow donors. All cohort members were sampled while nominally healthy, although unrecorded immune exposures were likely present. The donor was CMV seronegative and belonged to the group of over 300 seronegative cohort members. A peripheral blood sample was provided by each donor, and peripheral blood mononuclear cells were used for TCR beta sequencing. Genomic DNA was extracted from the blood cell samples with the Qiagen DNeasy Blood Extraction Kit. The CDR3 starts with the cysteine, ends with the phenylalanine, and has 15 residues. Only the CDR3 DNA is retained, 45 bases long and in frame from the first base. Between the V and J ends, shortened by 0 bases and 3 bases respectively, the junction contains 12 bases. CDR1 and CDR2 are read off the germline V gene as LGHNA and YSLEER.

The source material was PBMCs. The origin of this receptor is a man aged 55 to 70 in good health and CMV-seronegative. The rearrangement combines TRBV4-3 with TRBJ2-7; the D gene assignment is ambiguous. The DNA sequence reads TGCGCCAGCAGCCAAGAATGGTTGGCTGGCTACGAGCAGTACTTC. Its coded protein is CASSQEWLAGYEQYF.